The rows below give T cell receptor beta chains drawn from one sample of a study of cytomegalovirus exposure and HLA in healthy donors. This table comes from immunoSEQ multiplex PCR, and its TCRdb copy is limited to in-frame clones, with some not included. The data show 150,000 to 250,000 clones, 80% to 85% seen once. The sample taken for sequencing was PBMCs. The receptors originated from a woman aged 25-40 years in good health and CMV-seronegative. The CDR3 runs from the conserved cysteine through the conserved F or W. The D gene is left open where the match is weak. Expanded clones get a size class; other rows say once, few or many, or leave the size out.

CASSPRTGGIYGYTF | TGTGCCAGCTCCCCGAGGACAGGGGGCATCTATGGCTACACCTTC | TRBJ1-2 | TRBV18 | . | TRBD1
CAISEQGNEQYF | TGTGCCATCAGTGAGCAGGGTAACGAGCAGTACTTC | TRBJ2-7 | TRBV10-3 | . | .
CAISGEGVYNEQFF | TGTGCCATCAGTGGCGAGGGGGTCTACAATGAGCAGTTCTTC | TRBJ2-1 | TRBV10-3 | once | .
CASSPGQGVSSPLHF | TGTGCCAGCAGTCCGGGACAGGGGGTGAGTTCACCCCTCCACTTT | TRBJ1-6 | TRBV28 | . | TRBD1
CASSLARVLNEKLFF | TGTGCCAGCAGCTTGGCCCGGGTTCTCAATGAAAAACTGTTTTTT | TRBJ1-4 | TRBV5-6 | . | .
CASRENRAGANVLTF | TGTGCCAGTAGGGAAAACAGGGCTGGGGCCAACGTCCTGACTTTC | TRBJ2-6 | TRBV19 | once | .
CASSINRPEDEQYF | TGCGCCAGCAGCATAAATCGTCCTGAGGACGAGCAGTACTTC | TRBJ2-7 | TRBV5-1 | . | .
CASSTGQGNTDTQYF | TGTGCCAGCAGTACCGGACAGGGGAACACAGATACGCAGTATTTT | TRBJ2-3 | TRBV2 | . | TRBD1
CASRRGASPRGISPLHF | TGTGCCAGCCGCCGGGGGGCCTCTCCCCGTGGGATTTCACCCCTCCACTTT | TRBJ1-6 | TRBV28 | . | .
CASSLGASGTVVGETQYF | TGTGCCAGCAGCCTTGGGGCTAGCGGGACCGTAGTTGGAGAGACCCAGTACTTC | TRBJ2-5 | TRBV11-2 | . | TRBD2
CASSSAGGFDEQYF | TGTGCCAGCAGCTCAGCGGGGGGATTCGACGAGCAGTACTTC | TRBJ2-7 | TRBV7-9 | . | TRBD2
CASLRTAVYGYTF | TGTGCCAGTCTCCGGACAGCGGTTTATGGCTACACCTTC | TRBJ1-2 | TRBV6-1 | . | .
CASSLTGTGSYEQYF | TGTGCCAGCAGCTTAACTGGGACAGGGTCCTACGAGCAGTACTTC | TRBJ2-7 | TRBV7-2 | once | TRBD1
CASSVGNRGLTEAFF | TGTGCCAGCAGCGTAGGAAACAGGGGTCTGACTGAAGCTTTCTTT | TRBJ1-1 | TRBV9 | . | TRBD1
CASDVRCLYEQYF | TGCGCCAGCGACGTGCGGTGCCTCTACGAGCAGTACTTC | TRBJ2-7 | TRBV4-1 | . | .
CASSAYGTGIYEQYF | TGTGCCAGCAGTGCTTACGGGACAGGGATTTACGAGCAGTACTTC | TRBJ2-7 | TRBV28 | . | TRBD1
CASSPYLAGVYNEQFF | TGTGCCAGCTCCCCCTATCTCGCGGGCGTCTACAATGAGCAGTTCTTC | TRBJ2-1 | TRBV18 | . | .
CASSRTGGNQPQHF | TGCGCCAGCAGCCGAACAGGAGGCAATCAGCCCCAGCATTTT | TRBJ1-5 | TRBV4-1 | once | .
CASSLSFTPDRVITDTQYF | TGTGCCAGCAGTTTATCCTTTACCCCCGACAGGGTCATCACAGATACGCAGTATTTT | TRBJ2-3 | TRBV27 | once | TRBD1
CASSPLDSTSNYGYTF | TGTGCCAGCTCACCACTGGACTCCACCTCTAACTATGGCTACACCTTC | TRBJ1-2 | TRBV18 | . | .
CASSRELSTVQTGELFF | TGTGCCAGCTCGCGAGAGCTAAGTACGGTTCAAACCGGGGAGCTGTTTTTT | TRBJ2-2 | TRBV18 | . | .
CASSGGQGYNSPLHF | TGTGCCAGCAGCGGGGGACAGGGGTATAATTCACCCCTCCACTTT | TRBJ1-6 | TRBV9 | . | TRBD1
CASSPPLAGNNEQFF | TGTGCCAGCTCACCCCCACTAGCGGGAAACAATGAGCAGTTCTTC | TRBJ2-1 | TRBV18 | . | TRBD2
CASSLGGTIRNSPLHF | TGTGCCAGCAGTTTAGGGGGGACTATCCGGAATTCACCCCTCCACTTT | TRBJ1-6 | TRBV27 | few | .
CASSLSLRGSKFWSGNTIYF | TGTGCCAGCAGCTTATCGTTACGGGGATCGAAATTTTGGTCTGGAAACACCATATATTTT | TRBJ1-3 | TRBV7-6 | once | .
CASSPRQDRSELFF | TGCGCCAGCAGCCCCCGACAGGACCGGTCGGAACTGTTTTTT | TRBJ1-4 | TRBV5-1 | . | .
CASSLYPEQGADQPQHF | TGTGCCAGCAGCTTATACCCCGAGCAGGGGGCAGATCAGCCCCAGCATTTT | TRBJ1-5 | TRBV7-9 | . | TRBD1
CSVEVYRGLNEQFF | TGCAGCGTTGAAGTTTACAGGGGGCTCAATGAGCAGTTCTTC | TRBJ2-1 | TRBV29-1 | . | TRBD1
CASSYSSSGPYEQYF | TGTGCCAGCAGTTACTCGAGTAGCGGGCCATACGAGCAGTACTTC | TRBJ2-7 | TRBV6-5 | once | TRBD2
CASTRSPSSYEQYF | TGTGCCAGTACCCGTTCCCCCAGCTCCTACGAGCAGTACTTC | TRBJ2-7 | TRBV19 | . | .
CASTVASGGFSSYNEQFF | TGCGCCAGCACGGTTGCTAGCGGGGGTTTTAGCTCCTACAATGAGCAGTTCTTC | TRBJ2-1 | TRBV5-1 | . | TRBD2
CASRFSTANYGYTF | TGTGCCAGCCGATTCTCGACAGCCAACTATGGCTACACCTTC | TRBJ1-2 | TRBV7-2 | . | .
CASSNWGRFTPTYEQYF | TGTGCCAGTAGCAATTGGGGGCGGTTCACACCCACCTACGAGCAGTACTTC | TRBJ2-7 | TRBV19 | . | .
CSSLRAPNQPQHF | TGTTCGTCCCTGCGGGCCCCCAATCAGCCCCAGCATTTT | TRBJ1-5 | TRBV19 | once | .
CASSYARSDGYTF | TGTGCCAGCAGTTACGCCAGGTCCGATGGCTACACCTTC | TRBJ1-2 | TRBV6-5 | . | .
CASRGTASPSGNTIYF | TGTGCCAGCCGGGGGACAGCTAGTCCCTCTGGAAACACCATATATTTT | TRBJ1-3 | TRBV4-2 | . | TRBD1
CASSATGQRNQPQHF | TGTGCCAGCAGCGCCACGGGACAACGCAATCAGCCCCAGCATTTT | TRBJ1-5 | TRBV27 | . | .
CASSLVEETQYF | TGCGCCAGCAGCTTGGTTGAGGAGACCCAGTACTTC | TRBJ2-5 | TRBV5-1 | few | .
CASSGEHEQYF | TGCGCCAGCAGCGGGGAGCACGAGCAGTACTTC | TRBJ2-7 | TRBV5-1 | . | .
CASSFGRGSYEQYF | TGTGCCAGCAGCTTCGGCCGGGGCTCCTACGAGCAGTACTTC | TRBJ2-7 | TRBV9 | . | .